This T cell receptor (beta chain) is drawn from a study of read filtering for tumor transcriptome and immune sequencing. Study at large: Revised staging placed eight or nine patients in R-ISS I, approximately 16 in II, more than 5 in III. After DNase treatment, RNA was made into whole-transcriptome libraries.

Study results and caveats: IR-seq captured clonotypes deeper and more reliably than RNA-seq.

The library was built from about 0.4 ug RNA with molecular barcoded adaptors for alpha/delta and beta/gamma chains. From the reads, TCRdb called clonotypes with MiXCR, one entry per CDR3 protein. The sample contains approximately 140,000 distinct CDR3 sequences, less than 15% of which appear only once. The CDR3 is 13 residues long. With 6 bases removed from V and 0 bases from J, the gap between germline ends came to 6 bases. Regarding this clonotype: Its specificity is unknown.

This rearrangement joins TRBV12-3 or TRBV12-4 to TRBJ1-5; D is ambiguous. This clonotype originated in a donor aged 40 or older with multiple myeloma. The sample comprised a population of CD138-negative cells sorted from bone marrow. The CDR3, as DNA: TGTGCCAGCAGAATGAATAGCAATCAGCCCCAGCATTTT. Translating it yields CASRMNSNQPQHF.